The clone carrying this T cell receptor (beta chain) was detected a few times. Its matching antigen is unknown. The data were obtained in a study of T cells in Graves' hyperthyroidism and ophthalmopathy. Findings of the study overall: Ophthalmopathy, as predicted by the model, came a median 6.5 months after the prediction.

Regions amplified from RNA transcripts were the TCR beta CDR3 regions. A set of HTBI primers served as the primers for a first-round RT-PCR of the TCR CDR3. Each CDR3 protein gets one entry after TCRdb re-called the multiplex PCR reads with MiXCR. The sample lists hundreds of thousands of distinct CDR3 sequences, about 14% occurring once. Source material: blood. This clonotype originated in a man aged 45 to 65 with Graves' ophthalmopathy.

This chain's CDR3 is CASSRASSYNEQFF. CDR3 DNA sequence: TGTGCCAGCAGTCGTGCGAGCTCCTACAATGAGCAGTTCTTC. The chain joins TRBV9 to TRBJ2-1; D is uncertain. The V end lost 5 bases, the J end lost 0 bases, and 9 bases lay between the germline ends. This CDR3 spans 14 amino acids. Germline CDR1 SGDLS, CDR2 YYNGEE.